The 9 T cell receptor beta chains given below trace back to one sample, sequenced in a study of blood T cell repertoires in COVID-19. Profiling relied on immunoSEQ multiplex PCR, and the TCRdb table lists in-frame clones only, not all of them. The data hold about 140,000 clones, with 80% to 85% observed a single time. Sequenced: peripheral blood. These receptors came from a woman aged 80 or over with acute or convalescent COVID-19.

The rearrangement uses TRBV27 and TRBJ1-1; maybe TRBD1 (6 bases). CDR1 is MNHEY and CDR2 is SMNVEV in the germline V gene (reference sequence). The CDR3 length is 15 residues. V dropped 0 bases and J dropped 6 bases, with 14 bases sitting between them. The CDR3 here is CASSLSNQGWAEAFF. CDR3 in DNA: TGTGCCAGCAGTTTATCTAATCAGGGGTGGGCTGAAGCTTTCTTT.

V is TRBV6-1 and J is TRBJ1-2; D not resolved. The CDR3 totals 13 residues. V lost 2 bases to trimming and J lost 7 bases, with 11 bases between them. Germline V gene lookup returns CDR1 MNHNS and CDR2 SASEGT. CDR3 nucleotide sequence: TGTGCCAGCAGTGAAATGGGCTCGCTTGGCTACACCTTC. Protein sequence: CASSEMGSLGYTF.

This rearrangement joins TRBV13 to TRBJ2-3; D is possibly TRBD1 (5 bases). The V end lost 2 bases, the J end lost 5 bases, and 8 bases lay between the germline ends. This CDR3 is built from 13 residues. CDR1 is PRHDT and CDR2 is FYEKMQ in the germline V gene (reference sequence). This CDR3 is CASSLQRGDTQYF. The DNA of the CDR3 is TGTGCCAGCAGCTTACAAAGGGGAGATACGCAGTATTTT.

The chain has TRBV15 and TRBJ1-1; possible D gene TRBD1, 5 bases. The V gene's germline CDR1 is LNHNV and CDR2 YYDKDF (reference sequence). V shed 0 bases and J shed 0 bases, with 14 bases lying between them. The CDR3 sequence is 17 residues long. DNA of the CDR3: TGTGCCACCAGCAGAGAATGGGGCCTAGGGATGAACACTGAAGCTTTCTTT. It specifies CATSREWGLGMNTEAFF.

V and J are TRBV7-8 and TRBJ2-1; 8 positions agree with TRBD2. The V and J ends lost 6 bases and 0 bases, in that order; junction bases with no gene match: 7. CDR3 length equals 16 residues. Germline V gene data show CDR1 as SGHVS and CDR2 as FQNEAQ. CDR3 amino acids: CASRKLAGSSYNEQFF. DNA of the CDR3: TGTGCCAGCAGGAAGCTAGCGGGTAGCTCCTACAATGAGCAGTTCTTC.

The chain is built from TRBV2 and TRBJ2-4; TRBD1 matches 8 bases. Germline values: CDR1 SNHLY, CDR2 FYNNEI. CDR3 length: 14 amino acids. The ends lost 1 base at V and 8 bases at J; junction bases unmatched: 4. In DNA, the CDR3 is TGTGCCAGCAGTGAAGGCAGGGGGCGATACATTCAGTACTTC. Translating it yields CASSEGRGRYIQYF.

The J gene is TRBJ1-1, the V gene TRBV28, with 7 bases matching TRBD1. The CDR3 has 16 amino acids. Per the germline V gene, CDR1 is MDHEN and CDR2 is SYDVKM. The V and J ends lost 4 bases and 1 base, in that order; junction bases with no gene match: 9. CDR3 bases: TGTGCCAGCAGTTCCCTGGGACAGAGAAAGAACACTGAAGCTTTCTTT. It specifies CASSSLGQRKNTEAFF.

As concerns this clone: Its ends do not fully match the called genes, so a read error is possible. This sequence joins TRBV7-2 and TRBJ1-2, with TRBD1 identical over 7 bases. The CDR3 length is 14 residues. CDR1 and CDR2 from the germline V gene are SGHTA and FQGNSA. DNA for the CDR3: TGTGCCAGCAGCTCCCGAACCGAGGGCAGGGGGAGTTTCTTC. It codes for CASSSRTEGRGSFF.

The chain has TRBV5-8 and TRBJ1-5, with D hard to call. Germline V gene sequence: CDR1 SGHTS, CDR2 YDEGEE. This CDR3 has 18 amino acids. The germline V and J ends were trimmed by 4 bases and 5 bases, with 25 bases remaining between them. The CDR3 loop reads CASSLAITPGTADQPQHF. CDR3 nucleotides: TGTGCCAGCAGCCTAGCCATCACCCCCGGCACAGCGGATCAGCCCCAGCATTTT.